This is a list of T cell receptor beta chains from one sample in a study of T cells in Graves' hyperthyroidism and ophthalmopathy. TCRdb recomputed calls from the multiplex PCR reads with MiXCR, one row per CDR3 protein. The sample includes a few hundred thousand distinct CDR3 sequences, approximately 12% of them seen just once. The source material was blood. The receptors were gathered from a man between 25 and 39 years old with Graves' hyperthyroidism that later progressed to Graves' ophthalmopathy. The conserved cysteine and the conserved F or W are not part of the CDR3 here. Only part of the rows carry a size: once, few, many, or a class if the clone is expanded.

abundance	v_gene	len	j_gene	CDR3aa
many	TRBV2	11	TRBJ2-7	ASGQISSYEQY
many	TRBV6-1	12	TRBJ2-7	ASALRQLSYEQY
many	TRBV12-5	12	TRBJ1-6	ASGLFVGNSPLH
.	TRBV9	14	TRBJ2-1	ASSVGVGGGGDEQF
many	TRBV30	13	TRBJ1-5	AWSPGQGGNQPQH
many	TRBV7-9	14	TRBJ2-2	ASSLTAGANTGELF
.	TRBV30	12	TRBJ2-1	AWSVGGVYNEQF
.	TRBV5-1	11	TRBJ1-1	ASSSTGQTEAF
many	TRBV30	13	TRBJ1-2	AWSVPGRTNYGYT
many	TRBV11-2	12	TRBJ1-5	ASSLGQPNQPQH
many	TRBV9	14	TRBJ2-7	ASSAEPRQGVYEQY
many	TRBV6-1	12	TRBJ2-7	ASCLIGQAYEQY
many	TRBV3-1	13	TRBJ2-7	ASSQLAGVKDEQY
.	TRBV24-1	13	TRBJ2-5	ATSELREGEETQY
many	TRBV7-8	12	TRBJ1-5	ASSIRTGNQPQH
many	TRBV28	13	TRBJ1-5	ASSLQGRRWGPQH
many	TRBV5-1	10	TRBJ2-7	ASSSQGYEQY
few	TRBV4-1	14	TRBJ1-1	ASSLNYAQLNTEAF
few	TRBV7-8	13	TRBJ1-4	ASSRGGGGNEKLF
.	TRBV12-3/TRBV12-4	12	TRBJ1-2	ASTLGGLGYGYT
few	TRBV15	13	TRBJ1-3	ATSRSRGPGNTIY
.	TRBV29-1	12	TRBJ1-1	SVEARGTNTEAF
many	TRBV6-2/TRBV6-3	13	TRBJ2-7	ASSYSPDAEQWQY
many	TRBV20-1	12	TRBJ1-1	SARAPQGNTEAF
few	TRBV27	10	TRBJ2-7	ATGDGPYEQY
many	TRBV11-2	11	TRBJ2-5	ASSYRVEGTQY
few	TRBV7-8	12	TRBJ2-7	ASSLPGLAYEQY
many	TRBV28	11	TRBJ1-1	ASSFWSNTEAF
many	TRBV11-2	14	TRBJ2-5	ASSPRVGGGRETQY
few	TRBV27	13	TRBJ2-7	ASSLFPGGFDEQY
many	TRBV27	12	TRBJ2-5	ATLPLAGEETQY
few	TRBV2	8	TRBJ2-1	ASRVGEQF
.	TRBV10-3	11	TRBJ2-7	ATRDRGNYEQY
many	TRBV11-1	13	TRBJ2-2	ASSFEGAGTGELF
.	TRBV7-8	13	TRBJ2-7	ASSLNGAGAYEQY
many	TRBV5-1	12	TRBJ2-7	ASSLGQPTYEQY
many	TRBV12-3/TRBV12-4	11	TRBJ2-5	ASSFRAAETQY
few	TRBV2	12	TRBJ1-4	ASSDLEGVKKLF
many	TRBV28	11	TRBJ2-1	ASSPAQSNEQF
many	TRBV5-1	14	TRBJ2-5	ASSLSRTGLQETQY
many	TRBV12-3/TRBV12-4	11	TRBJ2-1	ASRFDSYNEQF
.	TRBV20-1	10	TRBJ1-5	SAQDRGQPQH
many	TRBV2	12	TRBJ1-6	ASRPGRRESPLH
.	TRBV6-2/TRBV6-3	14	TRBJ2-3	ASTQPGLASTDTQY
.	TRBV20-1	11	TRBJ1-5	SARPQVNQPQH
.	TRBV6-2/TRBV6-3	11	TRBJ1-1	ASSYSPDTEAF
.	TRBV5-1	15	TRBJ2-3	ASSLGTSGGGQDTQY
many	TRBV28	14	TRBJ2-7	ASSSPPGQGAGEQY
.	TRBV18	12	TRBJ2-7	ASSVSPSGYEQY
many	TRBV5-1	14	TRBJ2-3	ASSLARDTEGDTQY
.	TRBV6-2/TRBV6-3	13	TRBJ2-5	ASSYLGGAGETQY
many	TRBV6-1	12	TRBJ1-1	ASSGGDMNTEAF
.	TRBV6-5	13	TRBJ2-5	ASSYGGTYQETQY
few	TRBV27	12	TRBJ2-7	ASSYDRKSYEQY
many	TRBV28	12	TRBJ1-5	ASSLFHSNQPQH
.	TRBV3-1	11	TRBJ2-1	ASSQAGGDEQF
.	TRBV11-2	12	TRBJ1-4	ASSSTTGKEKLF